This T cell receptor (beta chain) was identified in a study of T-cell memory formation after mild COVID-19. TCRdb independently ran MiXCR on the 5' RACE reads; one entry per CDR3 protein. The repertoire holds tens of thousands of distinct CDR3 sequences, with over 15% as singletons. The CDR3 extends over 16 amino acids. With 5 bases clipped from V and 8 bases from J, the junction kept 11 bases outside the gene matches. Germline V lookup: CDR1 SGHAT, CDR2 FQNNGV. Study-level findings and limits: The SARS-CoV-2 specificity of second-wave clones reaching peak at day 37 remained unverified.

Concerning this clonotype itself: Antigen unknown.

This sequence was found in an adult woman who had mild COVID-19 (a few samples of this study predate the infection). Cell type and time point are not known. The chain has TRBV11-2 and TRBJ2-1, with 11 bases aligning to TRBD2. The sequenced sample was PBMCs or a T cell subset sorted from them (not recorded which). As DNA, the CDR3 is TGTGCCAGCAGCGCTCTTTATAGCGGGAGGGTTGATGAGCAGTTCTTC. It yields the protein CASSALYSGRVDEQFF.